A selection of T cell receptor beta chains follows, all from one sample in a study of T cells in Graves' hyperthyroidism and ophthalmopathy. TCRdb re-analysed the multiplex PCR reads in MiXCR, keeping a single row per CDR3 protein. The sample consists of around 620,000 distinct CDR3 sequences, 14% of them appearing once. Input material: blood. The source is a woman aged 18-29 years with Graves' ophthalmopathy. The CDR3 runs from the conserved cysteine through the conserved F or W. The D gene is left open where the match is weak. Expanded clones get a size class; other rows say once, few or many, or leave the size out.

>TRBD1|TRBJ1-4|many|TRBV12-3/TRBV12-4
CASSLNRGLGEKLFF
TGTGCCAGCAGTCTCAACAGGGGATTAGGTGAAAAACTGTTTTTT
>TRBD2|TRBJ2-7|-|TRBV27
CATSGTSGSYEQYF
TGTGCCACCTCCGGGACTAGCGGGAGCTACGAGCAGTACTTC
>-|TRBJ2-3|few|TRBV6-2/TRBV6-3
CASSYLARRTDTQYF
TGTGCCAGCAGTTACCTCGCTAGACGCACAGATACGCAGTATTTT
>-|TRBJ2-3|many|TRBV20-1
CSASRSTPTRYTDTQYF
TGCAGTGCTAGCCGGTCCACTCCTACGCGGTACACAGATACGCAGTATTTT
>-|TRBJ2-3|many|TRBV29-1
CSVSGDTDTQYF
TGCAGCGTCTCGGGCGACACAGATACGCAGTATTTT
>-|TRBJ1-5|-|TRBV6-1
CASSASGFNQPQHF
TGTGCCAGCAGCGCATCGGGTTTTAATCAGCCCCAGCATTTT
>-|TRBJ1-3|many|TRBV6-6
CASSYSMRTPNSGNTIYF
TGTGCCAGCAGTTACTCGATGAGGACACCTAACTCTGGAAACACCATATATTTT
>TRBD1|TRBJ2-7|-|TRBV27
CASSFFQTGSGEQYF
TGTGCCAGCAGTTTTTTTCAGACAGGGTCGGGGGAGCAGTACTTC
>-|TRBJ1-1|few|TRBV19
CASSRQPRNTEAFF
TGTGCCAGTAGTAGGCAGCCTCGGAACACTGAAGCTTTCTTT
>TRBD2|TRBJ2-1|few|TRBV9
CASSPHLAGRGNEQFF
TGTGCCAGCAGCCCCCACCTAGCGGGAAGAGGTAATGAGCAGTTCTTC
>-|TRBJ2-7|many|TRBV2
CASSGSEYEQYF
TGTGCCAGCAGTGGATCCGAATACGAGCAGTACTTC
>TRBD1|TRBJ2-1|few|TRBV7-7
CASSPTGQGLYNEQFF
TGTGCTAGCAGCCCAACAGGACAGGGCCTATACAATGAGCAGTTCTTC
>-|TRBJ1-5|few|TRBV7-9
CASSQDREPQHF
TGTGCCAGCAGCCAAGATCGGGAGCCCCAGCATTTT
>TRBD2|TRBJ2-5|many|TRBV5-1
CASSLGAGGPQETQYF
TGCGCCAGCAGCTTGGGCGCGGGAGGGCCCCAAGAGACCCAGTACTTC
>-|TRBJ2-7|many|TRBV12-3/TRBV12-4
CASRTGPGRSEQYF
TGTGCCAGCAGAACAGGTCCTGGTCGGTCCGAGCAGTACTTC
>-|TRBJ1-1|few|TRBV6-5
CASSYSARWVTEAFF
TGTGCCAGCAGTTACTCAGCCCGGTGGGTCACTGAAGCTTTCTTT
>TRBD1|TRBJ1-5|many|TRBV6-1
CASSPYKGAFQPQHF
TGTGCCAGCTCTCCTTATAAGGGGGCGTTTCAGCCCCAGCATTTT
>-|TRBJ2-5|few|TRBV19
CASRGRAFGETQYF
TGTGCCAGTAGGGGCAGGGCCTTTGGTGAGACCCAGTACTTC
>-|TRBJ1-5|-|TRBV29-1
CSVQEGRDNQPQHF
TGCAGCGTCCAGGAAGGGCGGGACAATCAGCCCCAGCATTTT
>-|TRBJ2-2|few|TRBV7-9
CASSARELFF
TGTGCCAGCAGCGCCAGGGAGCTGTTTTTT
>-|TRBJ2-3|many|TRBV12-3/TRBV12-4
CASSLGQGGQYF
TGTGCCAGCAGTTTAGGGCAGGGGGGTCAGTATTTT
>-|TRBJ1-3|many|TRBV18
CASSPREQGSGNTIYF
TGTGCCAGCTCACCACGAGAACAGGGATCTGGAAACACCATATATTTT
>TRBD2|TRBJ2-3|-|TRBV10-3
CATGLAGVPGDTQYF
TGTGCCACCGGACTAGCGGGGGTCCCGGGAGATACGCAGTATTTT
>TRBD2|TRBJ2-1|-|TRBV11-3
CARTSGNPSNEQFF
TGTGCCAGAACTAGCGGGAACCCGTCGAATGAGCAGTTCTTC
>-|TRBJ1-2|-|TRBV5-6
CASNPPGDKNYGYTF
TGTGCCAGCAACCCACCAGGCGACAAGAACTATGGCTACACCTTC
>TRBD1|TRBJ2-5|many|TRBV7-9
CASSRQGNEKETQYF
TGTGCCAGCAGCCGACAGGGCAATGAAAAAGAGACCCAGTACTTC
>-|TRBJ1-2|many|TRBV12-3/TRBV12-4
CASSFQVSVDGYTF
TGTGCCAGCAGTTTCCAAGTCTCGGTGGATGGCTACACCTTC
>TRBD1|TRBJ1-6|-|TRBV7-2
CASSLIRGPRINSPLHF
TGTGCCAGCAGCTTGATCAGGGGGCCGAGGATTAATTCACCCCTCCACTTT
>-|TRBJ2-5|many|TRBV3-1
CASSHPRGVGEETQYF
TGTGCCAGCAGCCACCCCAGAGGGGTGGGAGAAGAGACCCAGTACTTC
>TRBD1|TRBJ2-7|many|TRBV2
CASNSYRGLYEQYF
TGTGCCAGCAACTCCTACAGGGGGCTTTACGAGCAGTACTTC
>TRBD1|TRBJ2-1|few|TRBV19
CASSMLGATGQNEQFF
TGTGCCAGTAGTATGTTGGGGGCGACAGGGCAAAATGAGCAGTTCTTC
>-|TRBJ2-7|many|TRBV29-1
CSVEDPATYEQYF
TGCAGCGTTGAAGATCCCGCAACCTACGAGCAGTACTTC
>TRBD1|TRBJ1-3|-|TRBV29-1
CSVSGQGIGNTIYF
TGCAGCGTTTCGGGACAGGGTATCGGAAACACCATATATTTT
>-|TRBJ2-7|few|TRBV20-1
CSARGPGTLYEQYF
TGCAGTGCTAGGGGTCCGGGGACTCTCTACGAGCAGTACTTC
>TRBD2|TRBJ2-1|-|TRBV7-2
CASSPSGTSEVREQFF
TGTGCCAGCAGCCCGTCCGGGACTAGCGAGGTTAGGGAGCAGTTCTTC
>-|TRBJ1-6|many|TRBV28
CASSSPERTPNSPLHF
TGTGCCAGCAGTTCCCCGGAAAGGACACCTAATTCACCCCTCCACTTT
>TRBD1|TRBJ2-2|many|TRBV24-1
CATSGTGGPLPNTGELFF
TGTGCCACCAGTGGGACAGGGGGCCCTTTACCGAACACCGGGGAGCTGTTTTTT
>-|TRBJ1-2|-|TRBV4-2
CAGSQDERDNYGYTF
TGTGCCGGCAGCCAAGATGAGAGGGATAACTATGGCTACACCTTC
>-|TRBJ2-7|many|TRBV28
CASSRLGGADNLQQYF
TGTGCCAGCAGTAGACTCGGGGGAGCCGACAATCTACAGCAGTACTTC